This T cell receptor beta chain was captured in a study of shared clonotypes between healthy human individuals. Notes on this clone: Its antigen is undetermined.

Here immunoSEQ multiplex PCR was the method, and the copy in TCRdb shows in-frame clones only, minus some. The sample consists of around 2.3 million clones, more than 90% of them appearing once. Study-wide points: With four donors compared, roughly 4.9% of naive CD4 clonotypes were shared.

Sequenced sample: naive CD4+ T cells sorted from blood. Subset here: CD45RA+ positively selected. This clonotype was sampled from a young man in good health.

The CDR3 reads CASSFRSTPASHEQYF. In DNA, the CDR3 is TGTGCCAGCAGTTTCCGGTCGACCCCGGCTTCCCACGAGCAGTACTTC. The gene calls are TRBV27 and TRBJ2-7; D gene ambiguous. Germline-derived CDR1 and CDR2 are MNHEY and SMNVEV (reference sequence). The CDR3 is 16 amino acids. The V and J ends lost 3 bases and 5 bases respectively, with 20 bases between them.